Listed below are T cell receptor beta chains from one sample, sequenced in a study of ipilimumab plus nivolumab after autologous stem cell transplantation. Assay used: immunoSEQ multiplex PCR; TCRdb lists only in-frame clones, some missing. This table has roughly 40,000 clones, about 92% appearing once. Sample: PBMCs, taken in a trial of ipilimumab plus nivolumab as post-transplant consolidation. The receptor set was obtained from a male donor with multiple myeloma. CDR3s include the opening cysteine and the closing phenylalanine or tryptophan. A D gene is named only where the DNA matches it firmly. Size is omitted from some rows. Given values are once, few, many or a class for expanded clones.

D	V	J	size	DNA	CDR3
TRBD2	TRBV28	TRBJ2-5	-	TGTGCCAGCAGTCTAGGACTAGCGGGAACAGAGACCCAGTACTTC	CASSLGLAGTETQYF
-	TRBV30	TRBJ1-1	few	TGTGCCTGGAGTTTGTTTTCGGGGGTGAACACTGAAGCTTTCTTT	CAWSLFSGVNTEAFF
TRBD2	TRBV9	TRBJ2-1	few	TGTGCCAGCAGCGCTATAGCGGGGAGGAGCAATGAGCAGTTCTTC	CASSAIAGRSNEQFF
TRBD1	TRBV5-6	TRBJ1-1	-	TGTGCCAGCAGCTTTTTGGGACAGGGGGCGCGGGAAGCTTTCTTT	CASSFLGQGAREAFF
TRBD1	TRBV19	TRBJ2-7	-	TGTGCCAGTAGTATCCGGACAGGCTACGGCGAGCAGTACTTC	CASSIRTGYGEQYF
TRBD1	TRBV4-3	TRBJ2-4	-	TGCGCCAGCAGCCAACCTGGGACAGGGGGAAACATTCAGTACTTC	CASSQPGTGGNIQYF
-	TRBV18	TRBJ1-6	-	TGTGCCAGCTCACCCGACAGGTCCGATAATTCACCCCTCCACTTT	CASSPDRSDNSPLHF
-	TRBV10-3	TRBJ1-1	-	TGTGCCATCAGTGACAGGGTGGTGAACACTGAAGCTTTCTTT	CAISDRVVNTEAFF
TRBD1	TRBV28	TRBJ1-1	-	TGTGCCAGCAGTTTTCGGCAGGGCCCACCCAGGGGGGCTTTCTTT	CASSFRQGPPRGAFF
-	TRBV18	TRBJ2-7	-	TGTGCCAGCTCAACCCGGCGGGACGGGAAATACGAGCAGTACTTC	CASSTRRDGKYEQYF
-	TRBV7-2	TRBJ1-1	-	TGTGCCAGCACGCGGGACACCAACACTGAAGCTTTCTTT	CASTRDTNTEAFF
-	TRBV7-6	TRBJ2-2	-	TGTGCCAGCAGCTTAGCCCGCACCGGGGAGCTGTTTTTT	CASSLARTGELFF
-	TRBV21-1	TRBJ2-1	few	TGTGCCAGCAGCAAAACGACCGGGTCTGAGTTCTTC	CASSKTTGSEFF
TRBD1	TRBV7-9	TRBJ1-2	-	TGTGCCAGCAGCTCCCCAGGGGGTCCTTCCCCTAACTATGGCTACACCTTC	CASSSPGGPSPNYGYTF
-	TRBV5-6	TRBJ1-1	-	TGTGCCAGCAGCTTTATGGGCGGGGATCCTGAAGCTTTCTTT	CASSFMGGDPEAFF
-	TRBV7-9	TRBJ2-7	-	TGTGCCAGCAGCGTAGACGGACGACCCTACGAGCAGTACTTC	CASSVDGRPYEQYF
-	TRBV5-4	TRBJ2-7	-	TGTGCCAGCAGCTCCCAGGGGCCCCCCTACGAGCAGTACTTC	CASSSQGPPYEQYF
TRBD1	TRBV7-2	TRBJ1-1	once	TGTGCCAGCAGCTTAGGGGTCGACAGGGCTGAAGCTTTCTTT	CASSLGVDRAEAFF
-	TRBV9	TRBJ1-2	-	TGTGCCAGCAGCGTAGTAGCGGATTCTAACTATGGCTACACCTTC	CASSVVADSNYGYTF
TRBD2	TRBV18	TRBJ2-7	-	TGTGCCAGCTCACCACCGGATTGGGCTAGCGGGAGTTCCTACGAGCAGTACTTC	CASSPPDWASGSSYEQYF
-	TRBV5-6	TRBJ2-2	-	TGTGCCAGCAGCCCCCCGGGACAACTCCCCGGGGAGCTGTTTTTT	CASSPPGQLPGELFF
-	TRBV7-4	TRBJ1-4	-	TGTGCCAGCAGCCACCTGGACCGAGATGAAAAACTGTTTTTT	CASSHLDRDEKLFF
-	TRBV7-9	TRBJ2-4	-	TGTGCCAGCAGCTTTTCGTGGTTGAACAAAAACATTCAGTACTTC	CASSFSWLNKNIQYF
TRBD2	TRBV7-9	TRBJ2-7	-	TGTGCCAGCAGCGCCGGGACTAGCGGGACCTACGAGCAGTACTTC	CASSAGTSGTYEQYF
-	TRBV10-1	TRBJ2-1	-	TGCGCCAGCAGTGAGTTCGAAACAGGGGAGGGTAATGAGCAGTTCTTC	CASSEFETGEGNEQFF
TRBD1	TRBV25-1	TRBJ2-3	-	TGTGCCAGCAGTGATCGACAGGGGGTTAACACAGATACGCAGTATTTT	CASSDRQGVNTDTQYF
-	TRBV28	TRBJ2-1	-	TGTGCCAGCAGTTTAATCCCGAATGAGCAGTTCTTC	CASSLIPNEQFF
TRBD2	TRBV19	TRBJ2-1	-	TGTGCCAGTACCAGTATAGGGACTAGCGGGAGGGCCTTCAATGAGCAGTTCTTC	CASTSIGTSGRAFNEQFF
TRBD2	TRBV2	TRBJ2-1	-	TGTGCCAGCAGGTTGACTAGCGTCACCTACAATGAGCAGTTCTTC	CASRLTSVTYNEQFF
TRBD2	TRBV19	TRBJ2-1	-	TGTGCCAGTAGTTCCCGGACTAGCGGGAGGGCCAATGAGCAGTTCTTC	CASSSRTSGRANEQFF
TRBD1	TRBV5-8	TRBJ2-5	once	TGTGCCAGCAGCCGCGGACAGGGGGGGTACCAAGAGACCCAGTACTTC	CASSRGQGGYQETQYF
-	TRBV7-2	TRBJ2-5	-	TGTACCAGCAGCCCTATAAGGGGAGTCCAAGAGACCCAGTACTTC	CTSSPIRGVQETQYF
TRBD2	TRBV11-1	TRBJ2-7	-	TGTGCCAGCAGCGGACGGACTAGCCCGAGTATCTACGAGCAGTACTTC	CASSGRTSPSIYEQYF
-	TRBV7-2	TRBJ2-1	-	TGTGCCAGCAGCTTTAGCTGGGGGGCCGATGAGCAGTTCTTC	CASSFSWGADEQFF
-	TRBV15	TRBJ1-1	-	TGTGCCACCAGCAGATACCCGGTACGGGGACGGGGCGACACTGAAGCTTTCTTT	CATSRYPVRGRGDTEAFF
-	TRBV19	TRBJ2-1	-	TGTGCCAGCCAAACAGGGAGTAATGAGCAGTTCTTC	CASQTGSNEQFF